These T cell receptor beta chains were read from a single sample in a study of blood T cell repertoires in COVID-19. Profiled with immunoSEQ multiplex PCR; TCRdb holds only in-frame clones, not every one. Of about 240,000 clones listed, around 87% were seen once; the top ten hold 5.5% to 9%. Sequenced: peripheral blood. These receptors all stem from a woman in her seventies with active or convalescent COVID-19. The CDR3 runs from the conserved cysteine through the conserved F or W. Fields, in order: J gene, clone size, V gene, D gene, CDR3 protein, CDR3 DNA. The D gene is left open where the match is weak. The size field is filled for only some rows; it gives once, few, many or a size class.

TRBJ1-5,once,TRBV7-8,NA,CASSPAGWDQPQHF,TGTGCCAGCAGCCCGGCAGGGTGGGATCAGCCCCAGCATTTT
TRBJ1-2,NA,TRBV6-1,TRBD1,CASSEATGNDYGYTF,TGTGCCAGCAGTGAAGCGACAGGGAATGACTATGGCTACACCTTC
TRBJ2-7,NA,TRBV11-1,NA,CASSFGTAYEQYF,TGTGCCAGCAGCTTTGGTACAGCCTACGAGCAGTACTTC
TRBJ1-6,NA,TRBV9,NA,CASSYDAGISDSPLHF,TGTGCCAGCAGCTACGATGCGGGGATTTCGGATTCACCCCTCCACTTT
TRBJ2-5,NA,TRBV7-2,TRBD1,CASSPDRGFRETQYF,TGTGCCAGCAGCCCGGACAGGGGGTTCCGGGAGACCCAGTACTTC
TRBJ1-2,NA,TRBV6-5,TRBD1,CASTAGTGYGYTF,TGTGCCAGCACCGCCGGGACAGGCTATGGCTACACCTTC
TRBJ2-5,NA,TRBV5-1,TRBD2,CASSLLAGGPLGETQYF,TGCGCCAGCAGCTTACTAGCGGGGGGGCCCCTGGGGGAGACCCAGTACTTC
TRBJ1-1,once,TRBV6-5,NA,CASSYPSGQAFF,TGTGCCAGCAGTTACCCGAGCGGTCAAGCTTTCTTT
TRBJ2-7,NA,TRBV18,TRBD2,CASSPPRDYYEQYF,TGTGCCAGCTCACCACCGAGGGACTACTACGAGCAGTACTTC
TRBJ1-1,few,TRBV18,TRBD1,CASSLNRGAGGTEAFF,TGTGCCAGCTCACTTAACAGGGGGGCCGGTGGCACTGAAGCTTTCTTT
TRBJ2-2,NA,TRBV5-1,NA,CASSYGTTNTGELFF,TGCGCCAGCAGCTACGGGACAACGAACACCGGGGAGCTGTTTTTT
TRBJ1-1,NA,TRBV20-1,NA,CSASSTQWGGKGTEAFF,TGCAGTGCTAGTTCTACCCAATGGGGGGGGAAAGGGACTGAAGCTTTCTTT
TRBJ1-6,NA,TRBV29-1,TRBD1,CSVGTGNSPLHF,TGCAGCGTTGGGACAGGGAATTCACCCCTCCACTTT
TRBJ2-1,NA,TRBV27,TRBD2,CASSSRLAGGSNEQFF,TGTGCCAGCAGTTCCAGACTAGCGGGGGGAAGCAATGAGCAGTTCTTC
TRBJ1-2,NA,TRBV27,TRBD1,CASSSIGQGPGYGYTF,TGTGCCAGCAGTTCCATCGGACAGGGTCCGGGCTATGGCTACACCTTC
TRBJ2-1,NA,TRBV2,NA,CASTLRQDSYNEQFF,TGTGCCAGCACTTTGCGACAGGATTCCTACAATGAGCAGTTCTTC
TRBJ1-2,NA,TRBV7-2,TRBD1,CASRYRGGYTF,TGTGCCAGCAGGTACAGGGGAGGCTACACCTTC
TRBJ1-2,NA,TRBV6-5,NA,CASMSTGRQGYGYTF,TGTGCCAGCATGTCGACAGGCAGGCAGGGTTACGGCTACACCTTC
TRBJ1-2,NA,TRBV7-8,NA,CASSFGSSGQIGYTF,TGTGCCAGCAGCTTTGGGTCCTCAGGGCAAATTGGCTACACCTTC
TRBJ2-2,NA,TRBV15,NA,CATSRAGDTGELFF,TGTGCCACCAGCAGAGCAGGGGACACCGGGGAGCTGTTTTTT
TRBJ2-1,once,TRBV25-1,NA,CASSDLNTDDRLF,TGTGCCAGCAGTGACCTTAACACAGACGATCGGCTCTTC
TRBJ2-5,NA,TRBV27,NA,CASSPRRRYF,TGTGCCAGCAGTCCCCGGAGAAGGTACTTC
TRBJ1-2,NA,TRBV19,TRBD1,CASSVPQGARNGYTF,TGTGCCAGTAGTGTCCCCCAGGGGGCGCGAAATGGCTACACCTTC
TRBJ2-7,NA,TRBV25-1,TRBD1,CASRPDRGAVGHEQYF,TGTGCCTCCCGCCCGGACAGGGGGGCTGTAGGCCACGAGCAGTACTTC
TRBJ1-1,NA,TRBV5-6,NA,CASSLLETNTEAFF,TGTGCCAGCAGCTTGTTAGAAACGAACACTGAAGCTTTCTTT
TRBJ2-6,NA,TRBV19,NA,CATTGGGSGANVLTF,TGTGCCACCACCGGGGGTGGCTCTGGGGCCAACGTCCTGACTTTC
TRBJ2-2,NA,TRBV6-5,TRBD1,CASQIGTGIGELFF,TGTGCCAGCCAAATCGGGACAGGGATCGGGGAGCTGTTTTTT
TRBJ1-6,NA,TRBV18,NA,CASSPPGQNNSPLHF,TGTGCCAGCTCACCTCCTGGTCAGAATAATTCACCCCTCCACTTT